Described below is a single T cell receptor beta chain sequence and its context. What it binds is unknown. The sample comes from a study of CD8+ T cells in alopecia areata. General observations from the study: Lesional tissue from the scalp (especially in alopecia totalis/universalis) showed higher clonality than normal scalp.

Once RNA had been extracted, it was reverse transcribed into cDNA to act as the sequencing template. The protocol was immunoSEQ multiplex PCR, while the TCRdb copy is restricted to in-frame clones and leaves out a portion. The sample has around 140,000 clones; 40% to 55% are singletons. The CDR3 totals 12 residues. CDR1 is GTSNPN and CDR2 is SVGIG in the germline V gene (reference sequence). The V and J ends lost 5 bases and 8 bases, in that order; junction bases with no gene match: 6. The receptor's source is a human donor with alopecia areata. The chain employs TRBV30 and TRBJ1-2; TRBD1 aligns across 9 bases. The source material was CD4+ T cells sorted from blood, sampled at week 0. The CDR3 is CAWEQGASGYTF. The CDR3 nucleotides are TGTGCCTGGGAACAGGGGGCGAGCGGCTACACCTTC.